The rows below give T cell receptor beta chains drawn from one sample of a study of blood T cell repertoires in COVID-19. Clones were read by immunoSEQ multiplex PCR, and TCRdb kept only the in-frame ones, dropping some. The sample gives 250,000 to 300,000 clones, 80% to 90% of which show up once; approximately 14% is in the top ten. The sequenced sample consisted of peripheral blood. The receptors were gathered from a woman between 65 and 79 years old with COVID-19, enrolled during active disease. CDR3s leave out the opening cysteine and the closing phenylalanine or tryptophan.

TRBV9	TRBJ1-4	ASSVGGSLNEKLF
TRBV30	TRBJ1-4	AWSALWAGVPNEKLF
TRBV7-2	TRBJ2-1	ASSKTSVGSNEQF
TRBV18	TRBJ2-7	ASSRVRGGAYEQY
TRBV28	TRBJ1-1	ASSFWSEAF
TRBV3-1/TRBV3-2	TRBJ1-6	ASSQDSGDPLH
TRBV5-1	TRBJ2-3	ASSSLAGGPDTQY
TRBV2	TRBJ2-7	ASSTLPSAYEQY
TRBV7-9	TRBJ2-2	ASSFGSTNTGELF
TRBV2	TRBJ1-5	ASSADRPGNQPQH
TRBV28	TRBJ1-1	ASSSSGLGTEAF
TRBV2	TRBJ1-5	ASSQLEESLPQH
TRBV7-2	TRBJ1-1	ASTYKGGTEAF
TRBV5-6	TRBJ2-7	ASQEGYEQY
TRBV2	TRBJ2-1	ASREDREGTHNEQF
TRBV7-9	TRBJ2-1	ASSLYSGGYNEQF
TRBV20-1	TRBJ2-3	SAPTGGTQY
TRBV5-1	TRBJ2-1	ASTSRPGEGINEQF
TRBV9	TRBJ2-7	ASSVGTSSSGEQY
TRBV29-1	TRBJ2-1	SVRDRAGEQF
TRBV2	TRBJ2-3	ASSEREGSDTDTQY
TRBV2	TRBJ1-1	ASSERAVTEAF
TRBV7-2	TRBJ2-2	ASSLNSRELF
TRBV7-9	TRBJ1-3	ASSLDYRGRWAGNTIY
TRBV6-6	TRBJ1-2	ASSYDRGNYGYT
TRBV5-1	TRBJ2-3	ASTTGSADTQY
TRBV6-5	TRBJ1-1	ASRDRGRENTEAF
TRBV6-5	TRBJ1-6	ASSYRTGQVISPLH
TRBV2	TRBJ1-1	ARLTLGGTANTEAF
TRBV10-3	TRBJ1-1	AISESGTFGSTEAF
TRBV2	TRBJ1-1	ASSPRQAPIF
TRBV6-5	TRBJ2-3	ASTLTSGTQY
TRBV19	TRBJ1-5	ASRGDRASNQPQH
TRBV5-1	TRBJ1-1	ASRWTGDMNTEAF
TRBV4-3	TRBJ2-3	ASSQDQRLAGFSSTDTQY
TRBV9	TRBJ1-3	ASSVESGLSGNTIY
TRBV10-3	TRBJ2-7	AIIPYSGGASYEQY
TRBV5-5	TRBJ2-5	ASSFRGGEETQY
TRBV6-5	TRBJ2-2	ATLREANTGELF
TRBV7-2	TRBJ2-3	ASSLGFSGGATQY
TRBV2	TRBJ2-5	ASSVLVRETQY
TRBV28	TRBJ1-1	ASRLRLNTEAF
TRBV18	TRBJ1-4	ASSPGTDEKLF
TRBV6-1	TRBJ1-2	ASSERGRDYGYT
TRBV5-4	TRBJ2-5	ASSLGTGVETQY
TRBV18	TRBJ1-2	ASSKGDYGYT
TRBV7-9	TRBJ2-5	ASTWGRETQY
TRBV10-1	TRBJ1-1	ASSEDRDTEAF